A single sample is the source of the 22 T cell receptor beta chains below, sequenced in a study of cytomegalovirus exposure and HLA in healthy donors. Generated by immunoSEQ multiplex PCR, the TCRdb table keeps only in-frame clones and is missing some. Among some 68,000 clones listed, roughly 96% were seen once. Sample: PBMCs. The receptors come from a man between 18 and 35 years old in good health and CMV-seronegative.

The chain couples TRBV7-2 to TRBJ2-1, with 12 bases fitting TRBD2. The CDR3 contains 18 residues. The germline V gene encodes CDR1 SGHTA and CDR2 FQGNSA. Trimming at V came to 2 bases and at J to 4 bases, leaving 9 bases not matched to a gene. The CDR3 DNA reads as TGTGCCAGCAGCTTATATCTAGCGGGAGGGAGAGGGTACAATGAGCAGTTCTTC. Protein product: CASSLYLAGGRGYNEQFF.

The V call is TRBV11-2, the J call TRBJ2-7, with D possibly matching TRBD2 (5 bases). V lost 3 bases to trimming and J lost 4 bases, with 7 bases between them. CDR3 length equals 12 residues. Germline-derived CDR1 and CDR2 are SGHAT and FQNNGV. CDR3 bases: TGTGCCAGCAGCTTCGAGGGATACGAGCAGTACTTC. It encodes CASSFEGYEQYF.

This clone was picked up one time. The CDR3 DNA is TGTGCGGCGGGTACCTACAATGAGCAGTTCTTC. It specifies CAAGTYNEQFF. The rearrangement joins TRBV19 to TRBJ2-1, with D maybe TRBD2 (5 bases). Germline V gene data show CDR1 as LNHDA and CDR2 as SQIVND (reference sequence). The CDR3 runs to 11 residues.

The chain uses TRBV18 and TRBJ1-2, with no clear D. Germline values: CDR1 KGHSH, CDR2 LQKENI. The CDR3 spans 14 residues. Trimming took off 3 bases at V and 8 bases at J, with 16 bases between the two ends. In DNA, the CDR3 is TGTGCCAGCTCACCCCTCACGGCTAGATGGGGCTACACCTTC. It encodes CASSPLTARWGYTF.

V and J are TRBV7-2 and TRBJ2-7, with 9 bases identical to TRBD1. With V trimmed by 2 bases and J by 4 bases, 6 bases remained unmatched. Germline CDR1 reads SGHTA; CDR2 reads FQGNSA. CDR3 length equals 15 residues. The CDR3 DNA follows: TGTGCCAGCAGCTTACCGGGACAGGGTAGATACGAGCAGTACTTC. Amino acids: CASSLPGQGRYEQYF. Drawing the rest from reference TRBV7-2 and TRBJ2-7, the complete variable domain is GAGVSQSPSNKVTEKGKDVELRCDPISGHTALYWYRQSLGQGLEFLIYFQGNSAPDKSGLPSDRFSAERTGGSVSTLTIQRTQQEDSAVYLCASSLPGQGRYEQYFGPGTRLTVT.

The J gene is TRBJ1-1, the V gene TRBV29-1, with TRBD1 matching over 9 bases. The CDR3 runs 16 residues. The junction had 9 bases not matched to a gene; V was cut back by 4 bases and J by 0 bases. Germline CDR1 and CDR2: SQVTM and ANQGSEA. This CDR3 reads CSVVHWGDRVNTEAFF. The CDR3 bases are TGCAGCGTTGTTCATTGGGGGGACAGGGTGAACACTGAAGCTTTCTTT. The whole variable domain, filled in from reference TRBV29-1 and TRBJ1-1, reads SAVISQKPSRDICQRGTSLTIQCQVDSQVTMMFWYRQQPGQSLTLIATANQGSEATYESGFVIDKFPISRPNLTFSTLTVSNMSPEDSSIYLCSVVHWGDRVNTEAFFGQGTRLTVV.

The rearrangement links TRBV5-5 to TRBJ1-5; D perhaps matches TRBD1 (6 bases). This CDR3 has 14 amino acids. Between the trimmed V and J ends, which lost 4 bases and 4 bases, there was a span of 12 bases. Germline CDR1 SGHKS, CDR2 YYEKEE (reference sequence). The CDR3: CASSPFQGNQPQHF. The CDR3 DNA sequence: TGTGCCAGCAGCCCGTTTCAGGGGAATCAGCCCCAGCATTTT. The whole variable domain, filled in from reference TRBV5-5 and TRBJ1-5, reads DAGVTQSPTHLIKTRGQQVTLRCSPISGHKSVSWYQQVLGQGPQFIFQYYEKEERGRGNFPDRFSARQFPNYSSELNVNALLLGDSALYLCASSPFQGNQPQHFGDGTRLSIL.

The V call is TRBV6-5, the J call TRBJ1-1; the D is unclear. The CDR3 loop spans 14 amino acids. Trimming cost V 3 bases and J 1 base, with 9 bases left between them. Germline V gene sequence: CDR1 MNHEY, CDR2 SVGAGI. The CDR3 bases are TGTGCCAGCAGTTATTTAGATTGGAACACTGAAGCTTTCTTT. Translation gives CASSYLDWNTEAFF.

The J gene is TRBJ2-3, the V gene TRBV9, with 9 positions matching TRBD2. Germline CDR1 and CDR2: SGDLS and YYNGEE. V lost 3 bases to trimming and J lost 2 bases; unmatched junction nucleotides: 4. This CDR3 is 15 amino acids long. CDR3 nucleotides: TGTGCCAGCAGCGAGACTAGCGGATACACAGATACGCAGTATTTT. Translation gives CASSETSGYTDTQYF.

This chain's CDR3 is CASGMTTRYTDTQYF. As DNA, the CDR3 is TGTGCCAGCGGAATGACGACACGTTACACAGATACGCAGTATTTT. This chain connects TRBV2 to TRBJ2-3, with D hard to call. The germline V gene encodes CDR1 SNHLY and CDR2 FYNNEI. The CDR3 length is 15 residues. Between the trimmed V and J ends, which lost 8 bases and 2 bases, there was a span of 17 bases.

The genes are TRBV28 and TRBJ1-2; TRBD1 agrees at 7 bases. The CDR3 consists of 13 residues. Germline assignment: CDR1 MDHEN and CDR2 SYDVKM. The junction had 4 bases not matched to a gene; V was cut back by 7 bases and J by 2 bases. For the CDR3, the DNA is TGTGCCAGCACCCCGGACAGGAACTATGGCTACACCTTC. Translating it yields CASTPDRNYGYTF.

V usage is TRBV6-4 and J usage is TRBJ1-4, with 8 bases that match TRBD1. V trimming: 1 base; J trimming: 5 bases; junction bases outside the gene matches: 12. Per germline, CDR1 MRHNA and CDR2 SNTAGT. There are 18 residues in the CDR3. CDR3 nucleotides: TGTGCCAGCAGTGACTTAAGGACAGGGAGGGAACCGAATGAAAAACTGTTTTTT. Translation gives CASSDLRTGREPNEKLFF.

V and J are TRBV10-2 and TRBJ1-5, with a weak D call TRBD1 (6 bases). The CDR3 is 15 residues long. The V and J ends lost 6 bases and 3 bases respectively, with 15 bases between them. CDR1 is WSHSY and CDR2 is SAAADI in the germline V gene. CDR3 coding DNA: TGCGCCAGCAGCTGGGGGCAGGTGCTCAATCAGCCCCAGCATTTT. It encodes CASSWGQVLNQPQHF.

Here the CDR3 reads CASSLGGTGVIDGYTF. The DNA of the CDR3 is TGTGCCAGCAGCTTGGGTGGGACAGGGGTTATCGATGGCTACACCTTC. V is TRBV5-5 and J is TRBJ1-2, with 10 bases aligning to TRBD1. With V trimmed by 0 bases and J by 6 bases, 8 bases remained unmatched. Germline values: CDR1 SGHKS, CDR2 YYEKEE (reference sequence). The length of the CDR3 is 16 residues. The full variable domain, completed using reference TRBV5-5 and TRBJ1-2, is DAGVTQSPTHLIKTRGQQVTLRCSPISGHKSVSWYQQVLGQGPQFIFQYYEKEERGRGNFPDRFSARQFPNYSSELNVNALLLGDSALYLCASSLGGTGVIDGYTFGSGTRLTVV.

The chain carries TRBV7-9 and TRBJ2-3; D unresolved. V was clipped by 3 bases and J by 0 bases, with 10 bases between them. The germline gives CDR1 SEHNR, CDR2 FQNEAQ (reference sequence). CDR3 length: 15 amino acids. CDR3 DNA: TGTGCCAGCAGCTTCCCCGCTATGAGCACAGATACGCAGTATTTT. Translating gives CASSFPAMSTDTQYF.

V usage is TRBV9 and J usage is TRBJ1-3, with D perhaps TRBD1 (5 bases). The CDR3 has 14 residues. The V end was cut by 3 bases, the J end by 0 bases, with 7 bases between. The germline CDR1 and CDR2 sequences are SGDLS and YYNGEE. CDR3 in DNA: TGTGCCAGCAGCGGGGGGGGCTCTGGAAACACCATATATTTT. Protein sequence: CASSGGGSGNTIYF. Full variable domain (missing parts from reference TRBV9 and TRBJ1-3): DSGVTQTPKHLITATGQRVTLRCSPRSGDLSVYWYQQSLDQGLQFLIQYYNGEERAKGNILERFSAQQFPDLHSELNLSSLELGDSALYFCASSGGGSGNTIYFGEGSWLTVV.

The chain carries TRBV5-1 and TRBJ2-7; TRBD2 matches 12 bases. Per the germline V gene, CDR1 is SGHRS and CDR2 is YFSETQ. V lost 4 bases, J lost 4 bases, and 12 bases stayed unmatched. CDR3 length: 17 residues. For the CDR3, the DNA is TGCGCCAGCAGCCCCTCAAGGACTAGCGGGGAATATTACGAGCAGTACTTC. It encodes CASSPSRTSGEYYEQYF.

This clone occurred once. The chain couples TRBV19 to TRBJ1-2, with 10 bases identical to TRBD1. CDR1 LNHDA and CDR2 SQIVND come from the germline V gene (reference sequence). The CDR3 loop spans 15 amino acids. Trimming took 10 bases from V and 8 from J; bases not matched to a gene: 16. For the CDR3, the DNA is TGTGCCACCTACGTGGGGGACAGGGGCACTGGGGGCTACACCTTC. Its protein product is CATYVGDRGTGGYTF.

This chain uses TRBV10-1 with TRBJ2-7; TRBD1 aligns across 10 bases. Trimming at V came to 2 bases and at J to 4 bases, leaving 5 bases not matched to a gene. This CDR3 region has 15 residues. Germline loops: CDR1 WNHNN, CDR2 SYGVQD (reference sequence). CDR3 loop: CASSEAGTGVYEQYF. In DNA, the CDR3 is TGCGCCAGCAGTGAGGCCGGGACAGGGGTGTACGAGCAGTACTTC.

This clone was observed once. The chain joins TRBV11-2 to TRBJ2-3; no reliable D call. V dropped 5 bases and J dropped 2 bases, with 5 bases sitting between them. In germline, CDR1 is SGHAT, CDR2 FQNNGV. There are 12 residues in the CDR3. Here the CDR3 DNA reads TGTGCCAGCAGCCTTTTCACAGATACGCAGTATTTT. It codes for CASSLFTDTQYF.

V gene TRBV20-1 combines with J gene TRBJ1-1; D perhaps matches TRBD1 (5 bases). Germline assignment: CDR1 DFQATT and CDR2 SNEGSKA (reference sequence). This CDR3 region has 11 residues. Trimming left V 5 bases short and J 4 bases short, with 8 bases between. The CDR3: CSAWGGTEAFF. CDR3 coding DNA: TGCAGTGCTTGGGGGGGCACTGAAGCTTTCTTT.

This chain uses TRBV19 with TRBJ2-2; perhaps TRBD1 as D (6 bases). V was shortened by 3 bases and J by 0 bases, with 14 bases between the two germline ends. CDR1 and CDR2 (germline): LNHDA, SQIVND (reference sequence). The CDR3 has 17 residues. DNA for the CDR3: TGTGCCAGTAGTATCCGTCAGGGGCTCGCGAACACCGGGGAGCTGTTTTTT. Translated: CASSIRQGLANTGELFF.